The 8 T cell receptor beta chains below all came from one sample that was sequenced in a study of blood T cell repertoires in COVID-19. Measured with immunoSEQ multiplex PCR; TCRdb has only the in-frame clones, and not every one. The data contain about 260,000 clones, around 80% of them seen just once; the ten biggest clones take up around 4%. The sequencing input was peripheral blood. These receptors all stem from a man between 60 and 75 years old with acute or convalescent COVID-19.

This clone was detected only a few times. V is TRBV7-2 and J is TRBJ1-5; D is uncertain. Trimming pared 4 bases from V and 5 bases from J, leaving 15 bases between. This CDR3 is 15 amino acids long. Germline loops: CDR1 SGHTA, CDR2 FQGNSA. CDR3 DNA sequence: TGTGCCAGCAGCTCGACTCCGGGATCCGATCAGCCCCAGCATTTT. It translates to CASSSTPGSDQPQHF. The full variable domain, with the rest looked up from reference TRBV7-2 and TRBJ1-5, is GAGVSQSPSNKVTEKGKDVELRCDPISGHTALYWYRQSLGQGLEFLIYFQGNSAPDKSGLPSDRFSAERTGGSVSTLTIQRTQQEDSAVYLCASSSTPGSDQPQHFGDGTRLSIL.

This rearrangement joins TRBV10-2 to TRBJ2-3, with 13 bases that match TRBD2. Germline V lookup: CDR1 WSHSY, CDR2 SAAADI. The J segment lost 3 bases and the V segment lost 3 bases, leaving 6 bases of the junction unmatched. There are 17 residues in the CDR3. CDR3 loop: CASSESGLAGATDTQYF. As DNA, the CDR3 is TGCGCCAGCAGTGAATCCGGACTAGCGGGGGCGACAGATACGCAGTATTTT.

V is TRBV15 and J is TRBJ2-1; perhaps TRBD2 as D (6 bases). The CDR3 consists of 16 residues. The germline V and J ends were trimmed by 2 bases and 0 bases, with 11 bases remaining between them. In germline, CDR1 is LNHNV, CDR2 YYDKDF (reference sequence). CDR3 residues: CATSRILGGSYNEQFF. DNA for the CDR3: TGTGCCACCAGCAGAATCTTGGGGGGCTCCTACAATGAGCAGTTCTTC.

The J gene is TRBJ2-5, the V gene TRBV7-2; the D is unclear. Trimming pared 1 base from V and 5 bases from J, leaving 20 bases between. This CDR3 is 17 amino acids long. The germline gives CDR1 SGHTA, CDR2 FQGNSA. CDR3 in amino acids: CASSLVGMATAVETQYF. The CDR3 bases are TGTGCCAGCAGCTTAGTCGGCATGGCCACGGCGGTGGAGACCCAGTACTTC.

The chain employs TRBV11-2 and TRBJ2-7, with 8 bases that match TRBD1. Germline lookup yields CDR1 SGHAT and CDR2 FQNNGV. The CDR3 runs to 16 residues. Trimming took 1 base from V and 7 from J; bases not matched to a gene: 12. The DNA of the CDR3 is TGTGCCAGCAGCTTAGCCCCCCCCCAAACAGGGGGTGAGCAGTACTTC. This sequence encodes CASSLAPPQTGGEQYF.

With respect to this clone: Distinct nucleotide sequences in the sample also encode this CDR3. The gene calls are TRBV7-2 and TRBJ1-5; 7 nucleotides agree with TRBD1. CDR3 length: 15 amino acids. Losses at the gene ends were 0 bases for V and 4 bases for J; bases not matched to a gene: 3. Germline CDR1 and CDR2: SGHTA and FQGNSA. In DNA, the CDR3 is TGTGCCAGCAGCTTAGCGGGACAGTTAAATCAGCCCCAGCATTTT. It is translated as CASSLAGQLNQPQHF. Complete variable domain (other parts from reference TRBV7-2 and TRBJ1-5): GAGVSQSPSNKVTEKGKDVELRCDPISGHTALYWYRQSLGQGLEFLIYFQGNSAPDKSGLPSDRFSAERTGGSVSTLTIQRTQQEDSAVYLCASSLAGQLNQPQHFGDGTRLSIL.

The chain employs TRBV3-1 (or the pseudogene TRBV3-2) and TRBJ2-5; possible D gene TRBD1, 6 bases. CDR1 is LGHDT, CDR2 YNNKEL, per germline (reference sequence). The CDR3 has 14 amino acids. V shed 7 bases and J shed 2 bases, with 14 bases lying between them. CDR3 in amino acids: CASKPTGQQETQYF. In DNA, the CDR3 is TGTGCCAGCAAACCGACAGGACAGCAAGAGACCCAGTACTTC.

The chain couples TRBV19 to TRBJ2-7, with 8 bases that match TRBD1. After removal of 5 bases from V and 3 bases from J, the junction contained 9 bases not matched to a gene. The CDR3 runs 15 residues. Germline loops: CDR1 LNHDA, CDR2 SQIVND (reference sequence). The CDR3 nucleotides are TGTGCCAGTAGTCCCGGACAGGGATCTAGCTACGAGCAGTACTTC. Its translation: CASSPGQGSSYEQYF.